This T cell receptor (beta chain) was retrieved from a study of blood T cell repertoires in COVID-19. About the study: The study drew acute and convalescent COVID-19 samples from the United States, Italy and Spain.

V lost 4 bases to trimming and J lost 0 bases; unmatched junction nucleotides: 2. This CDR3 contains 17 residues. Germline V gene data show CDR1 as SGHRS and CDR2 as YFSETQ. Data came from immunoSEQ multiplex PCR; TCRdb stores just in-frame clones and leaves some out. Of around 180,000 clones listed, approximately 90% are singletons. V usage is TRBV5-1 and J usage is TRBJ2-1; 15 bases are shared with TRBD2. Sequenced material: peripheral blood. This TCR was recovered from a man in his 70s with active or convalescent COVID-19. CDR3 in DNA: TGCGCCAGCAGCCAGGGACTAGCGGGAGGCTCCTACAATGAGCAGTTCTTC. Translating gives CASSQGLAGGSYNEQFF. Full variable domain (missing parts from reference TRBV5-1 and TRBJ2-1): KAGVTQTPRYLIKTRGQQVTLSCSPISGHRSVSWYQQTPGQGLQFLFEYFSETQRNKGNFPGRFSGRQFSNSRSEMNVSTLELGDSALYLCASSQGLAGGSYNEQFFGPGTRLTVL.